These 15 T cell receptor beta chains share one sample of origin, sequenced in a study of a mutant IDH1 vaccine in newly diagnosed glioma. Assay: immunoSEQ multiplex PCR; the TCRdb copy retains only in-frame clones and omits some. The sample yields tens of thousands of clones, roughly 76% seen once. Documented time point: week 5, during vaccination. Every vaccine dose comprised 300 ug of mutant IDH1 20-mer peptide plus topical imiquimod. Their antigens remain unidentified. The material sequenced was PBMCs, taken from a glioma patient whose treatment included an IDH1 peptide vaccine. Receptors were obtained from a man aged 50 to 60 with glioma.

The chain has TRBV7-2 and TRBJ2-1; the D gene is possibly TRBD1 (5 bases). V shed 5 bases and J shed 4 bases, with 15 bases lying between them. Per the germline V gene, CDR1 is SGHTA and CDR2 is FQGNSA. This CDR3 spans 15 amino acids. CDR3 protein: CASSADSFFYNEQFF. In DNA form, the CDR3 reads TGTGCCAGCAGCGCTGACAGCTTCTTTTACAATGAGCAGTTCTTC.

The chain is built from TRBV2 and TRBJ1-2; D not resolved. The CDR3 runs 14 residues. The germline gives CDR1 SNHLY, CDR2 FYNNEI. Trimming left V 6 bases short and J 3 bases short, with 14 bases between. As DNA, the CDR3 is TGTGCCAGCAGCCCCGCGGGCACCCACTATGGCTACACCTTC. Encoded protein: CASSPAGTHYGYTF.

The chain recombines TRBV2 with TRBJ1-2; D is possibly TRBD1 (5 bases). This CDR3 is 10 amino acids long. Germline lookup yields CDR1 SNHLY and CDR2 FYNNEI. V shed 4 bases and J shed 8 bases, with 5 bases lying between them. CDR3 nucleotides: TGTGCCAGCAGTGGGGACGGCTACACCTTC. It encodes CASSGDGYTF.

This clone is labeled medium-sized. The V gene is TRBV7-9, the J gene TRBJ1-1; no definite D call. Trimming pared 5 bases from V and 10 bases from J, leaving 14 bases between. Germline CDR1 SEHNR, CDR2 FQNEAQ (reference sequence). The CDR3 has 12 amino acids. The CDR3 bases are TGTGCCAGCAGCCCAATAGGTTTGAGAGCTTTCTTT. Protein product: CASSPIGLRAFF.

This sequence joins TRBV5-6 and TRBJ2-3; weak D call: TRBD2 (6 bases). Per the germline V gene, CDR1 is SGHDT and CDR2 is YYEEEE. CDR3 length: 16 residues. Trimming took off 4 bases at V and 0 bases at J, with 15 bases between the two ends. Here the CDR3 DNA reads TGTGCCAGCAGCCGGGGAACCGGGGGTAGCACAGATACGCAGTATTTT. It encodes CASSRGTGGSTDTQYF. Supplemented by reference TRBV5-6 and TRBJ2-3, the full variable domain reads DAGVTQSPTHLIKTRGQQVTLRCSPKSGHDTVSWYQQALGQGPQFIFQYYEEEERQRGNFPDRFSGHQFPNYSSELNVNALLLGDSALYLCASSRGTGGSTDTQYFGPGTRLTVL.

This clone was observed a single time. The chain uses TRBV6-5 and TRBJ1-5; D is unclear. CDR3 size: 14 residues. Germline values: CDR1 MNHEY, CDR2 SVGAGI. Trimming took 5 bases from V and 3 from J, leaving 11 bases between them. The CDR3 DNA follows: TGTGCCAGCAGTCGTGAGGGCCTCAATCAGCCCCAGCATTTT. Translating gives CASSREGLNQPQHF.

V usage is TRBV7-8 and J usage is TRBJ1-4; D is unresolved. V dropped 5 bases and J dropped 0 bases, with 10 bases sitting between them. CDR1 SGHVS and CDR2 FQNEAQ come from the germline V gene. The CDR3 extends over 15 amino acids. DNA for the CDR3: TGTGCCAGCAGCACCCAGGACTCAACTAATGAAAAACTGTTTTTT. Residues: CASSTQDSTNEKLFF.

The chain employs TRBV19 and TRBJ1-2; D is perhaps TRBD1 (5 bases). Germline-derived CDR1 and CDR2 are LNHDA and SQIVND (reference sequence). V shed 7 bases and J shed 4 bases, with 13 bases lying between them. The CDR3 is made up of 13 amino acids. CDR3 loop: CASNDRGGYGYTF. CDR3 DNA: TGTGCCAGTAATGACCGGGGCGGCTATGGCTACACCTTC.

This clone was observed once. The chain uses TRBV4-2 and TRBJ1-1; 9 bases align to TRBD1. This CDR3 region has 16 residues. V was pared by 1 base and J by 0 bases, with 3 bases of the junction left unmatched. Germline V gene sequence: CDR1 LGHNA, CDR2 YNFKEQ. Written as DNA, the CDR3 is TGTGCCAGCAGCCAAGGGACAGGGGATATGAACACTGAAGCTTTCTTT. It translates to CASSQGTGDMNTEAFF.

This sequence joins TRBV6-5 and TRBJ1-5; unclear D gene. Trimming left V 6 bases short and J 6 bases short, with 12 bases between. CDR3 length: 13 residues. From germline, CDR1 is MNHEY and CDR2 SVGAGI. The CDR3 bases are TGTGCCAGCAGGCCGGGGTTGAGTCAGCCCCAGCATTTT. Protein: CASRPGLSQPQHF.

The chain has TRBV29-1 and TRBJ2-7; 9 bases are shared with TRBD1. Losses at the gene ends were 6 bases for V and 4 bases for J; bases not matched to a gene: 10. CDR1 is SQVTM, CDR2 ANQGSEA, per germline. This CDR3 has 14 amino acids. The CDR3 DNA reads TGCAGCGTGGAGACCGAGGACAGGGGTTACGAGCAGTACTTC. Its translation: CSVETEDRGYEQYF.

This rearrangement joins TRBV28 to TRBJ2-2, with 7 bases aligning to TRBD1. The trim removed 6 bases at V and 6 bases at J, leaving 13 bases unmatched. CDR1 MDHEN and CDR2 SYDVKM come from the germline V gene. CDR3 size: 16 residues. CDR3 sequence: CASRLQGMNSAGELFF. The CDR3 DNA reads TGTGCCAGCAGGTTACAGGGGATGAATTCCGCCGGGGAGCTGTTTTTT.

The chain joins TRBV6-1 to TRBJ2-2, with D hard to call. Germline CDR1 and CDR2: MNHNS and SASEGT. The CDR3 has 14 amino acids. V lost 4 bases and J 5 bases, leaving 11 bases between the germline ends. The CDR3, as DNA: TGTGCCAGCAGTGTGATTGTCACGACCGGGGAGCTGTTTTTT. Protein sequence: CASSVIVTTGELFF.

V usage is TRBV29-1 and J usage is TRBJ2-2; 8 bases match TRBD1. The CDR3 length is 14 residues. Germline V gene data show CDR1 as SQVTM and CDR2 as ANQGSEA. The junction had 7 bases not matched to a gene; V was cut back by 5 bases and J by 5 bases. CDR3 residues: CSVSQGAGTGELFF. Written as DNA, the CDR3 is TGCAGCGTTAGCCAGGGGGCCGGTACCGGGGAGCTGTTTTTT.

This clone has just a few counts. The chain employs TRBV5-1 and TRBJ2-7, with D possibly being TRBD1 (6 bases). Germline values: CDR1 SGHRS, CDR2 YFSETQ. The V end lost 4 bases, the J end lost 2 bases, and 10 bases lay between the germline ends. The CDR3 covers 13 residues. CDR3 sequence (DNA): TGCGCCAGCAGCGAGCCAGGGGCCTACGAGCAGTACTTC. It yields the protein CASSEPGAYEQYF.